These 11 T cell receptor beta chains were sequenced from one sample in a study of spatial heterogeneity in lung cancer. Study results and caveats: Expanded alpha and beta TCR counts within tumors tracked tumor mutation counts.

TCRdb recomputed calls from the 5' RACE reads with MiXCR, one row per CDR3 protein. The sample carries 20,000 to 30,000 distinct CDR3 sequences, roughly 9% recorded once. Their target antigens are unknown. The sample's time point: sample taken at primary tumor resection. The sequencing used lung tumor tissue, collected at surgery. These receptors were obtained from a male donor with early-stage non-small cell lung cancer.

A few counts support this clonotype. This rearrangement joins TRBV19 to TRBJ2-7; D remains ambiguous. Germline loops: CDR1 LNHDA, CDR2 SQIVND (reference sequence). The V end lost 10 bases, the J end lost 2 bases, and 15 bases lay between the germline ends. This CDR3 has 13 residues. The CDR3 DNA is TGTGCCACCCGTGGGTTAGGGACCTACGAGCAGTACTTC. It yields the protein CATRGLGTYEQYF.

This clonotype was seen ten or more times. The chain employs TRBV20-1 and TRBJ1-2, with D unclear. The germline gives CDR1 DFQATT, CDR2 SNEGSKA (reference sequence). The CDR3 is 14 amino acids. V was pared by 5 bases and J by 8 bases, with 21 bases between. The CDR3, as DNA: TGCAGTGCTCGAAGCGGATTTTTATTTGGCGGCTACACCTTC. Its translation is CSARSGFLFGGYTF.

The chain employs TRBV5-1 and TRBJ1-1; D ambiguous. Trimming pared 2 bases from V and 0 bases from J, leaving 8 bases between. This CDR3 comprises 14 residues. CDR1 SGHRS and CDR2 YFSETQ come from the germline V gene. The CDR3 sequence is CASSLTPLNTEAFF. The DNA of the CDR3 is TGCGCCAGCAGCTTAACCCCACTGAACACTGAAGCTTTCTTT.

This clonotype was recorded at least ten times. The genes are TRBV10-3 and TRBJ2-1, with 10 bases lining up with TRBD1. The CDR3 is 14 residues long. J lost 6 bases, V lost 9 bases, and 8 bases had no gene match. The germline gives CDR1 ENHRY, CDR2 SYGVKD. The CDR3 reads CAILGQGSSNEQFF. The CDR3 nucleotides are TGTGCCATATTGGGACAGGGGTCGTCCAATGAGCAGTTCTTC.

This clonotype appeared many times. CDR3 loop: CATTGANTGELFF. The CDR3 DNA sequence: TGTGCCACCACAGGGGCGAACACCGGGGAGCTGTTTTTT. V gene TRBV24-1 combines with J gene TRBJ2-2; TRBD1 is a possible D gene (6 bases). The CDR3 is 13 residues long. Trimming left V 8 bases short and J 0 bases short, with 6 bases between. Germline V gene sequence: CDR1 KGHDR, CDR2 SFDVKD.

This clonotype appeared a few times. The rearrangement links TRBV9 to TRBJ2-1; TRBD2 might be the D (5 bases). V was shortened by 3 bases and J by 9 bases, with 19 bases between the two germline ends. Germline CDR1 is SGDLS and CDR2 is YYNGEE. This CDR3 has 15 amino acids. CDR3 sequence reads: CASSAPGLVMSEQFF. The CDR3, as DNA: TGTGCCAGCAGCGCGCCTGGACTGGTAATGAGTGAGCAGTTCTTC. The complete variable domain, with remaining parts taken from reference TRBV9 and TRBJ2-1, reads DSGVTQTPKHLITATGQRVTLRCSPRSGDLSVYWYQQSLDQGLQFLIQYYNGEERAKGNILERFSAQQFPDLHSELNLSSLELGDSALYFCASSAPGLVMSEQFFGPGTRLTVL.

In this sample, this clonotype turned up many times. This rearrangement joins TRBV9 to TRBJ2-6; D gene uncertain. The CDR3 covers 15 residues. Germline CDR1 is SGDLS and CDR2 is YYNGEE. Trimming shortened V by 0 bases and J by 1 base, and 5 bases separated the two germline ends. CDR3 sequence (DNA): TGTGCCAGCAGCGTAGTGGGGTCTGGGGCCAACGTCCTGACTTTC. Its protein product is CASSVVGSGANVLTF.

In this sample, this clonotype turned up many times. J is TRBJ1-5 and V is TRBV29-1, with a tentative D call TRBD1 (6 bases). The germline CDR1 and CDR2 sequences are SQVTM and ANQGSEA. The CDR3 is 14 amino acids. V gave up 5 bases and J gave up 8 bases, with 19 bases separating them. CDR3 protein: CSVLFGTSDEPQHF. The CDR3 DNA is TGCAGCGTTCTATTCGGGACATCCGACGAGCCCCAGCATTTT. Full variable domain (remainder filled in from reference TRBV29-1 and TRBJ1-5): SAVISQKPSRDICQRGTSLTIQCQVDSQVTMMFWYRQQPGQSLTLIATANQGSEATYESGFVIDKFPISRPNLTFSTLTVSNMSPEDSSIYLCSVLFGTSDEPQHFGDGTRLSIL.

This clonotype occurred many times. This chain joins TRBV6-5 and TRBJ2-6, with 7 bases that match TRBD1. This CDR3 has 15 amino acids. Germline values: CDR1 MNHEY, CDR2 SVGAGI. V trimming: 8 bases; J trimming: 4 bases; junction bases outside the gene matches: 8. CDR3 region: CASGSQGDGANVLTF. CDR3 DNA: TGTGCCAGCGGATCTCAGGGGGACGGGGCCAACGTCCTGACTTTC.

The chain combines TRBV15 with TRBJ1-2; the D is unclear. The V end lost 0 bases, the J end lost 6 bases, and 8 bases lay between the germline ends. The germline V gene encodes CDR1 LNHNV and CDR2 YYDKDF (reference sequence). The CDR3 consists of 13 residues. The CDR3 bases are TGTGCCACCAGCAGAGAGTTTCGGGATGGCTACACCTTC. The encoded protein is CATSREFRDGYTF.

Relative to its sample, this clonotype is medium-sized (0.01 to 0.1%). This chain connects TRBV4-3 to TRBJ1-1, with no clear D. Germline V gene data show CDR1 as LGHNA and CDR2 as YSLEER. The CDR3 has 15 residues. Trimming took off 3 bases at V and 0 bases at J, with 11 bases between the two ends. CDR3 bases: TGCGCCAGCAGCCAGGAGCCAGTAATGAACACTGAAGCTTTCTTT. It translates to CASSQEPVMNTEAFF.